Shown below are 26 T cell receptor beta chains from a single sample sequenced in a study of early T cells in non-severe SARS-CoV-2 infection. One entry per CDR3 protein results from TCRdb running MiXCR on the 5' RACE reads. The sample carries tens of thousands of distinct CDR3 sequences, about 3.9% recorded once. Sequences were obtained from whole blood. Receptors originate from an adult who was a healthcare worker with PCR-confirmed SARS-CoV-2 infection or an uninfected control (not recorded which).

Many counts were recorded for this clonotype. This sequence joins TRBV18 and TRBJ2-7; 9 bases match TRBD2. V shed 2 bases and J 7 bases; nucleotides not matched to a gene: 21. Germline V gives CDR1 KGHSH, CDR2 LQKENI. The CDR3 extends over 19 amino acids. This CDR3 is CASSPNPGLAGTLIVEQYF. CDR3 nucleotide sequence: TGTGCCAGCTCACCAAATCCGGGGCTAGCGGGAACCCTTATAGTTGAGCAGTACTTC. Looking up the rest from reference TRBV18 and TRBJ2-7 gives the full variable domain: NAGVMQNPRHLVRRRGQEARLRCSPMKGHSHVYWYRQLPEEGLKFMVYLQKENIIDESGMPKERFSAEFPKEGPSILRIQQVVRGDSAAYFCASSPNPGLAGTLIVEQYFGPGTRLTVT.

This clonotype was seen at least ten times. The DNA of the CDR3 is TGTGCCAGCAGCTTCGGGACGAGCAGTGAAGATACGCAGTATTTT. Protein sequence: CASSFGTSSEDTQYF. The rearrangement links TRBV7-9 to TRBJ2-3, with D perhaps being TRBD1 or TRBD2 (5 bases each). CDR1 is SEHNR, CDR2 FQNEAQ, per germline (reference sequence). The V and J ends lost 3 bases and 5 bases respectively, with 15 bases between them. There are 15 residues in the CDR3.

This clonotype was detected many times. The chain is built from TRBV18 and TRBJ2-1; D unresolved. The germline V gene encodes CDR1 KGHSH and CDR2 LQKENI. The V end was cut by 3 bases, the J end by 3 bases, with 9 bases between. The CDR3 extends over 14 amino acids. Here the CDR3 DNA reads TGTGCCAGCTCACCGGGATACGACTACAATGAGCAGTTCTTC. Translated, it gives CASSPGYDYNEQFF. The entire variable domain, with the rest obtained from reference TRBV18 and TRBJ2-1, is as follows: NAGVMQNPRHLVRRRGQEARLRCSPMKGHSHVYWYRQLPEEGLKFMVYLQKENIIDESGMPKERFSAEFPKEGPSILRIQQVVRGDSAAYFCASSPGYDYNEQFFGPGTRLTVL.

This clonotype was seen repeatedly, ten times or more. This chain connects TRBV11-3 to TRBJ2-1, with 11 bases fitting TRBD1. This CDR3 comprises 14 residues. Looked up from germline, CDR1 is SGHNT and CDR2 is YENEEA. The V segment lost 8 bases and the J segment 8 bases; nucleotides outside the gene matches: 8. CDR3 bases: TGTGCCAGCCTCCCCGGACAGGGGGCTTATGAGCAGTTCTTC. The encoded protein is CASLPGQGAYEQFF. Using reference TRBV11-3 and TRBJ2-1 for the parts outside the CDR3, the full variable domain is EAGVVQSPRYKIIEKKQPVAFWCNPISGHNTLYWYLQNLGQGPELLIRYENEEAVDDSQLPKDRFSAERLKGVDSTLKIQPAELGDSAVYLCASLPGQGAYEQFFGPGTRLTVL.

The chain links TRBV7-2 to TRBJ2-5, with D tentatively TRBD2 (6 bases). This CDR3 has 13 residues. Germline V lookup: CDR1 SGHTA, CDR2 FQGNSA. Deletions cut 3 bases from V and 4 bases from J, with 9 bases between. This CDR3 reads CASSFGAGETQYF. The CDR3 DNA follows: TGTGCCAGCAGCTTCGGAGCGGGAGAGACCCAGTACTTC.

V usage is TRBV11-3 and J usage is TRBJ1-3, with unresolved D. The germline gives CDR1 SGHNT, CDR2 YENEEA. The CDR3 is made up of 12 amino acids. V was shortened by 5 bases and J by 3 bases, with 5 bases between the two germline ends. CDR3: CASSRDGNTIYF. The CDR3 DNA reads TGTGCCAGCAGCAGGGATGGAAACACCATATATTTT.

This clonotype was counted ten times or more. The gene calls are TRBV20-1 and TRBJ2-7, with D possibly being TRBD2 (6 bases). Germline CDR1 reads DFQATT; CDR2 reads SNEGSKA (reference sequence). Trimming stripped 6 bases from V and 0 bases from J, with 12 bases between. The CDR3 runs 13 residues. CDR3 protein: CSALAPSSYEQYF. Written as DNA, the CDR3 is TGCAGTGCCCTAGCGCCGAGCTCCTACGAGCAGTACTTC.

This clonotype was observed at least ten times. The rearrangement links TRBV12-2 to TRBJ1-4; TRBD1, the table's D call, was not compared with the DNA. TRBV12-2 is assigned pseudogene status. The CDR3 has 17 residues. CDR3 nucleotides: TGTGCAAGTCGCTTCAGTAGTCGGGACAGAACTAATGAAAAACTGTTTTTT. Its protein product is CASRFSSRDRTNEKLFF.

This clonotype has at least ten counts. The chain couples TRBV7-2 to TRBJ2-1, with D possibly being TRBD2 (5 bases). Germline V gives CDR1 SGHTA, CDR2 FQGNSA. CDR3 size: 15 residues. V was shortened by 0 bases and J by 1 base, with 7 bases between the two germline ends. This chain's CDR3 is CASSLARGSYNEQFF. The CDR3 DNA reads TGTGCCAGCAGCTTAGCTAGAGGGTCCTACAATGAGCAGTTCTTC.

The table lists this clonotype with many counts. The V gene is TRBV20-1, the J gene TRBJ1-2; D perhaps matches TRBD1 (6 bases). Trimming cost V 5 bases and J 0 bases, with 13 bases left between them. Germline CDR1 is DFQATT and CDR2 is SNEGSKA (reference sequence). This CDR3 has 14 residues. In DNA, the CDR3 is TGCAGTGCTTTTGGTGGGGGCGCTAACTATGGCTACACCTTC. As protein: CSAFGGGANYGYTF.

This clonotype was seen ten or more times. The V call is TRBV20-1, the J call TRBJ2-2, with a weak D call TRBD1 (6 bases). V was shortened by 3 bases and J by 1 base, with 18 bases between the two germline ends. This CDR3 is built from 17 residues. Looked up from germline, CDR1 is DFQATT and CDR2 is SNEGSKA (reference sequence). CDR3: CSARVGGAGGNTGELFF. The DNA for the CDR3 is TGCAGTGCTAGGGTAGGGGGAGCAGGAGGGAACACCGGGGAGCTGTTTTTT.

This clonotype was detected ten times or more. The genes are TRBV18 and TRBJ2-7; the D is unclear. This CDR3 contains 16 residues. V shed 3 bases and J shed 0 bases, with 15 bases lying between them. From germline, CDR1 is KGHSH and CDR2 LQKENI. CDR3 sequence reads: CASSPKAVLSSYEQYF. The CDR3 nucleotides are TGTGCCAGCTCACCGAAGGCGGTCCTAAGCTCCTACGAGCAGTACTTC.

The sample holds many counts of this clonotype. V usage is TRBV12-3 or TRBV12-4 and J usage is TRBJ1-3; D remains ambiguous. The CDR3 consists of 13 residues. With 7 bases removed from V and 1 base from J, the gap between germline ends came to 8 bases. CDR3 nucleotide sequence: TGTGCCAGCACTGCGTATTCTGGAAACACCATATATTTT. Translating it yields CASTAYSGNTIYF.

This clonotype has at least ten counts. The chain carries TRBV9 and TRBJ1-6, with D perhaps TRBD1 (6 bases). CDR3 length equals 15 residues. Germline V gives CDR1 SGDLS, CDR2 YYNGEE. Trimming cost V 2 bases and J 7 bases, with 13 bases left between them. The CDR3 DNA sequence: TGTGCCAGCAGCGTTGACGGGGGCCCGAATTCACCCCTCCACTTT. Protein product: CASSVDGGPNSPLHF. Using reference TRBV9 and TRBJ1-6 for the parts outside the CDR3, the full variable domain is DSGVTQTPKHLITATGQRVTLRCSPRSGDLSVYWYQQSLDQGLQFLIQYYNGEERAKGNILERFSAQQFPDLHSELNLSSLELGDSALYFCASSVDGGPNSPLHFGNGTRLTVT.

The sample holds many counts of this clonotype. This chain connects TRBV12-3 or TRBV12-4 to TRBJ1-2; perhaps TRBD1 as D (6 bases). The CDR3 runs 13 residues. Trimming left V 5 bases short and J 7 bases short, with 14 bases between. CDR3 nucleotides: TGTGCCAGCAGTCCCGGACAGTTACTTGGCTACACCTTC. This translates into CASSPGQLLGYTF.

This clonotype appeared many times. The genes are TRBV7-9 and TRBJ1-5; D is unresolved. Trimming left V 4 bases short and J 11 bases short, with 9 bases between. The germline CDR1 and CDR2 sequences are SEHNR and FQNEAQ (reference sequence). The CDR3 contains 11 residues. For the CDR3, the DNA is TGTGCCAGCAGCTCAGCTGGGTCCCAGCATTTT. Residues: CASSSAGSQHF.

By share, this clonotype counts as medium-sized. V and J are TRBV19 and TRBJ1-2, with a tentative D call TRBD1 (5 bases). Per germline, CDR1 LNHDA and CDR2 SQIVND (reference sequence). The CDR3 has 14 residues. The ends were cut back, 3 bases at V and 8 bases at J, with 16 bases in the middle. CDR3 bases: TGTGCCAGTAGTATCTCGGACGGACAACGAGGCTACACCTTC. Protein product: CASSISDGQRGYTF.

This clonotype was picked up a small number of times. J is TRBJ2-3 and V is TRBV7-2; unclear D gene. This CDR3 comprises 13 residues. The V gene lost 5 bases and the J gene lost 0 bases, with 6 bases spanning the gap. The germline CDR1 and CDR2 sequences are SGHTA and FQGNSA. The CDR3 region has the DNA TGTGCCAGCAGCCAATACAGCACAGATACGCAGTATTTT. Its protein is CASSQYSTDTQYF.

The chain joins TRBV18 to TRBJ2-1, with 7 bases that match TRBD1. The V segment lost 4 bases and the J segment 9 bases; nucleotides outside the gene matches: 3. CDR1 KGHSH and CDR2 LQKENI come from the germline V gene. The CDR3 covers 12 residues. The CDR3 DNA reads as TGTGCCAGCTCACGCTACAGGGGTGAGCAGTTCTTC. Protein: CASSRYRGEQFF. Filled out from reference TRBV18 and TRBJ2-1, the complete variable domain reads NAGVMQNPRHLVRRRGQEARLRCSPMKGHSHVYWYRQLPEEGLKFMVYLQKENIIDESGMPKERFSAEFPKEGPSILRIQQVVRGDSAAYFCASSRYRGEQFFGPGTRLTVL.

The CDR3 protein is CASSFWDRRRSSYNEQFF. The CDR3, as DNA: TGTGCCAGCAGCTTCTGGGACAGGCGCCGAAGCTCCTACAATGAGCAGTTCTTC. The gene calls are TRBV11-2 and TRBJ2-1; 8 bases are shared with TRBD1. The CDR3 totals 18 residues. In germline, CDR1 is SGHAT, CDR2 FQNNGV. Losses at the gene ends were 3 bases for V and 0 bases for J; bases not matched to a gene: 10. The full variable domain, its missing parts supplied by reference TRBV11-2 and TRBJ2-1, is EAGVAQSPRYKIIEKRQSVAFWCNPISGHATLYWYQQILGQGPKLLIQFQNNGVVDDSQLPKDRFSAERLKGVDSTLKIQPAKLEDSAVYLCASSFWDRRRSSYNEQFFGPGTRLTVL.

V gene TRBV10-2 combines with J gene TRBJ2-7, with D unresolved. The CDR3 length is 11 residues. Germline-derived CDR1 and CDR2 are WSHSY and SAAADI. Trimming shortened V by 3 bases and J by 2 bases, and 2 bases separated the two germline ends. The CDR3 DNA reads TGCGCCAGCAGTGAAGCCTACGAGCAGTACTTC. Residues: CASSEAYEQYF.

V and J are TRBV7-2 and TRBJ1-4; TRBD1 agrees at 7 bases. Germline trimming cut 3 bases from V and 8 bases from J; bases unmatched to any gene: 3. The CDR3 contains 13 residues. From germline, CDR1 is SGHTA and CDR2 FQGNSA. The CDR3 spells CASSFTTGEKLFF. CDR3 nucleotide sequence: TGTGCCAGCAGCTTCACGACAGGGGAAAAACTGTTTTTT.

The chain joins TRBV11-2 to TRBJ2-3; TRBD2 agrees at 10 bases. Germline values: CDR1 SGHAT, CDR2 FQNNGV. There are 17 residues in the CDR3. V was pared by 6 bases and J by 1 base, with 10 bases of the junction left unmatched. The CDR3 sequence is CASRRGRGTSGTDTQYF. The CDR3 bases are TGTGCCAGCAGGCGAGGACGTGGGACTAGCGGCACAGATACGCAGTATTTT. The complete variable domain, with remaining parts taken from reference TRBV11-2 and TRBJ2-3, reads EAGVAQSPRYKIIEKRQSVAFWCNPISGHATLYWYQQILGQGPKLLIQFQNNGVVDDSQLPKDRFSAERLKGVDSTLKIQPAKLEDSAVYLCASRRGRGTSGTDTQYFGPGTRLTVL.

In DNA, the CDR3 is TGTGCCAGCAGGGAGGGTTACTATGGCTACACCTTC. Its translation: CASREGYYGYTF. The rearrangement uses TRBV6-2 or TRBV6-3 and TRBJ1-2; D unclear. V lost 6 bases, J lost 3 bases, and 8 bases lay in between. CDR1 is MNHEY, CDR2 SVGEGT, per germline. The CDR3 consists of 12 residues.

This clonotype was recorded a few times. This chain connects TRBV7-9 to TRBJ2-2; 13 bases fit TRBD2. The CDR3 is made up of 17 amino acids. With 5 bases clipped from V and 4 bases from J, the junction kept 7 bases outside the gene matches. Germline V gives CDR1 SEHNR, CDR2 FQNEAQ (reference sequence). The CDR3 DNA reads as TGTGCCAGCAGCGCCTCGACTAGCGGGGGGCCCACCGGGGAGCTGTTTTTT. Residues: CASSASTSGGPTGELFF.

This clonotype occurred many times. The chain has TRBV7-8 and TRBJ2-1; 7 bases align to TRBD2. CDR1 SGHVS and CDR2 FQNEAQ come from the germline V gene. The CDR3 extends over 18 amino acids. The J segment lost 0 bases and the V segment lost 1 base, leaving 9 bases of the junction unmatched. The CDR3, as DNA: TGTGCCAGCAGCTTAGGTCGGTGGGGCGGGAGCTCCTACAATGAGCAGTTCTTC. Amino acid sequence: CASSLGRWGGSSYNEQFF.